This TCR beta chain stems from a study of T cell responses to AZD1222 COVID-19 vaccine. Study-level points and caveats: The study reported that nearly half of spike-specific TCRs target unmutated variant regions.

Some clones are missing from TCRdb's copy, which holds only in-frame ones; the method was immunoSEQ multiplex PCR. The table includes approximately 110,000 clones, about 85% detected once. Details on this clone: What it recognizes is unknown.

The CDR3 is 15 amino acids. Germline-derived CDR1 and CDR2 are GTSNPN and SVGIG (reference sequence). Trimming stripped 1 base from V and 0 bases from J, with 7 bases between. V gene TRBV30 combines with J gene TRBJ2-6; the D is unclear. The TCR originated in an adult who received the AZD1222 COVID-19 vaccine. This specimen was peripheral blood, taken 28 days after the second AZD1222 dose. DNA of the CDR3: TGTGCCTGGAGTGGTCCTAGCTCTGGGGCCAACGTCCTGACTTTC. Residues: CAWSGPSSGANVLTF.